This T cell receptor (beta chain) was sequenced for a study of blood T cells in healthy people across ages. Overall study findings and caveats: Conclusively comparing naive with antigen-experienced cells was impossible with unsorted PBMCs.

The authors ran a second PCR of about 6 to 11 cycles using a sample-barcoded 5' primer and a J-beta primer mix. Samples each returned at least 2.5 million CDR3-containing paired-end reads. TCRdb itself ran the 5' RACE reads through MiXCR, one entry per CDR3 protein. The table lists 600,000 or so distinct CDR3 sequences, less than 35% of them singletons. This clonotype was seen at least ten times. Its matching antigen is unknown. The germline V gene has CDR1 SGHRS and CDR2 YFSETQ. This CDR3 has 16 residues. J lost 5 bases, V lost 0 bases, and 6 bases had no gene match. Those donating, healthy Caucasian individuals from Russia, were aged 6 to 90. Each donor had 8 to 10 milliliters of peripheral blood drawn.

The chain uses TRBV5-1 and TRBJ2-5; TRBD1 aligns across 11 bases. This receptor was taken from a woman aged 80 or older in good health. Sequenced: blood. The CDR3 DNA is TGCGCCAGCAGCTTGGCCGGGACAGGGGGTTTCGAGACCCAGTACTTC. Its translation is CASSLAGTGGFETQYF.